The 7 T cell receptor beta chains below come from one sample, sequenced in a study of blood T cell repertoires in COVID-19. Using immunoSEQ multiplex PCR, the repertoire was profiled, and TCRdb retains in-frame clones only, with some absent. The sample shows 200,000 to 300,000 clones, about four fifths of them seen only once. The sample consisted of PBMCs or T cells enriched from blood (not recorded which). The receptors were sampled from a middle-aged woman who had been exposed to COVID-19.

This chain links TRBV6-5 with TRBJ2-3, with D perhaps TRBD2 (7 bases). The CDR3 loop spans 15 amino acids. Per the germline V gene, CDR1 is MNHEY and CDR2 is SVGAGI. V was shortened by 3 bases and J by 1 base, with 11 bases between the two germline ends. CDR3 nucleotide sequence: TGTGCCAGCAGTTATCGGGGGGCGGGCACAGATACGCAGTATTTT. Encoded protein: CASSYRGAGTDTQYF.

This sequence joins TRBV3-1 (or the pseudogene TRBV3-2) and TRBJ1-1, with 7 bases matching TRBD1. Unmatched junction bases numbered 2, after V lost 4 bases and J lost 0 bases. From germline, CDR1 is LGHDT and CDR2 YNNKEL (reference sequence). This CDR3 comprises 14 residues. CDR3 amino acids: CASSRDSMNTEAFF. DNA of the CDR3: TGTGCCAGCAGCCGGGACAGCATGAACACTGAAGCTTTCTTT.

This clone was picked up one time. The CDR3 nucleotides are TGTGCCAGCAGCCCCACGGGAGGCCTAGCGGGGGCCTACGAGCAGTACTTC. It is translated as CASSPTGGLAGAYEQYF. The chain joins TRBV4-2 to TRBJ2-7; 10 bases agree with TRBD2. Germline assignment: CDR1 LGHNA and CDR2 YNFKEQ. The CDR3 totals 17 residues. V was clipped by 4 bases and J by 2 bases; unmatched bases: 11.

This rearrangement joins TRBV25-1 to TRBJ1-1, with a possible D match to TRBD1 (5 bases). CDR1 MGHDK and CDR2 SYGVNS come from the germline V gene. Trimming took off 5 bases at V and 4 bases at J, with 14 bases between the two ends. This CDR3 spans 14 amino acids. CDR3 DNA: TGTGCCAGCAGTTGGGGGGACGGGAGCACTGAAGCTTTCTTT. This sequence encodes CASSWGDGSTEAFF.

This CDR3 reads CASGGEGGRTEAFF. The DNA for the CDR3 is TGTGCTAGTGGTGGAGAGGGCGGGCGCACTGAAGCTTTCTTT. The genes are TRBV12-5 and TRBJ1-1; D gene unclear. The CDR3 has 14 amino acids. V lost 5 bases to trimming and J lost 4 bases, with 14 bases between them. Germline assignment: CDR1 LGHNT and CDR2 FRNRAP.

J is TRBJ2-7 and V is TRBV5-6; 7 bases align to TRBD1. CDR3 size: 13 residues. Germline values: CDR1 SGHDT, CDR2 YYEEEE. Trimming at V came to 4 bases and at J to 2 bases, leaving 3 bases not matched to a gene. The CDR3 reads CASSEGQPYEQYF. The CDR3 nucleotides read TGTGCCAGCAGCGAGGGACAGCCCTACGAGCAGTACTTC.

The V gene is TRBV19, the J gene TRBJ1-4; D unclear. In germline, CDR1 is LNHDA, CDR2 SQIVND (reference sequence). The CDR3 loop spans 14 amino acids. V was pared by 4 bases and J by 3 bases, with 9 bases between. The CDR3 nucleotides read TGTGCCAGTAGTACGGGGTTGGCTAATGAAAAACTGTTTTTT. Its protein is CASSTGLANEKLFF.